This paragraph covers one TCR beta chain sequence. Its target is unknown. J lost 9 bases, V lost 4 bases, and 5 bases had no gene match. This CDR3 has 15 residues. Germline CDR1 is SGHTA and CDR2 is FQGTGA. This sample stems from a study of PD-1 blockade in classical Hodgkin lymphoma. Stated time point: cycle 4 day 1 (C4D1), after less than seven weeks of nivolumab. There was relapse after autologous stem cell transplantation in every patient, and there was variation in brentuximab vedotin exposure. Each best response was a complete response, a partial response or progressive disease. Overall study findings and caveats: Patients who responded completely had about the same baseline diversity as newly diagnosed patients. A significant rise in TCR diversity by C4D1 was seen for CD4+ but not CD8+ cells.

Clones were sequenced by immunoSEQ multiplex PCR, and TCRdb holds only the in-frame ones, with some missing. This table has 90,000 or so clones, approximately 78% appearing once. The chain employs TRBV7-3 and TRBJ2-1; 14 bases line up with TRBD2. The receptor's source is a human donor with classical Hodgkin lymphoma. The sample in question was peripheral blood mononuclear cells (PBMCs), obtained before the fourth cycle of nivolumab. CDR3 region: CASSSTGLAGVEQFF. The CDR3 DNA follows: TGTGCCAGCAGCTCCACGGGACTAGCGGGAGTTGAGCAGTTCTTC.